This T cell receptor beta chain was recovered during a study of T cells in localized non-small cell lung cancer (dated by TCRdb to 2018 to 2020). Broadly, across the study: T cell repertoires of 200 to 250 early-stage NSCLC patients were analyzed, with tumors being compared against uninvolved tumor-adjacent lungs. The cohort consisted of approximately 220 treatment-naive NSCLC patients whose localized lung tumors had been resected. NSCLC patients had a mean age of roughly 64 years, and around 140 were male and around 99 female.

As encoded in the germline V gene (reference sequence), CDR1 is LNHDA while CDR2 is SQIVND. V drops 7 bases and J drops 0 bases, leaving 14 bases in between. From its cysteine to its phenylalanine, the CDR3 spans 15 amino acids. The DNA shown is the 45-base CDR3, in frame from base 1. What the authors observed across the whole study: Multi-region tumor sequencing was not performed, so intratumor heterogeneity could not be excluded. Uninvolved tumor-adjacent lung showed the highest T cell clonality, higher than tumor, which suggests more focused antigenic responses in the uninvolved tumor-adjacent lung. A median of around 60 of the top 100 tumor clones turned up in the paired uninvolved adjacent lung, and some 28 of those clones also ranked among the top 100 of that same adjacent lung. Longer overall survival was associated with higher T cell density in blood, whereas shorter survival was associated with higher clonality in adjacent lung. Because the study design was exploratory, TCR variables were selected using unadjusted p-values without false-discovery rate correction.

At diagnosis, peripheral blood, uninvolved tumor-adjacent lung and tumor were collected and were preserved as a mix of fresh-frozen and FFPE material. Blood samples were analyzed as peripheral blood mononuclear cells for TCR repertoire profiling. TCR beta CDR3 regions were sequenced from DNA using the immunoSEQ Assay. The paper's data handling went like this. To compute T cell density, TCR beta template counts were normalized to usable DNA, which was estimated by amplifying housekeeping genes. Richness was estimated with the preseqR package, extrapolating to 400,000 templates for PBMC samples and 120,000 templates for tissue samples. Clonality was defined as one minus Pielou's evenness. Tissue-enriched TCRs were identified by differential abundance testing using productive amino-acid clonotypes, minimum total count 5 and alpha 0.1. The Jaccard Index and the Morisita Overlap Index were used to measure how much the repertoires overlapped between compartments. GLIPH grouped TCR beta CDR3s together with public tetramer-defined viral CDR3s, and a viral motif had to include at least three viral sequences and show V-gene enrichment. The table was pulled from immuneACCESS by TCRdb, which kept in-frame rearrangements only. Such tables lose some clones; where checked, under half of the loss comes from unresolved V genes, and the rest has no known cause. V, J and clone size were drawn from that table, and D and trimming were deduced from the DNA. For this sample there are about 30,000 clones; 88% appear just once. The leading ten clones occupy 13% of the sample.

Remarks on this clone: The antigen this receptor binds is unknown. Base quality data are lacking; no much larger clone is found one base away.

This clonotype was sampled from a female donor older than 55 with stage III squamous cell lung carcinoma. The specimen comprised peripheral blood, sampled before any cancer treatment. The V and J genes are TRBV19 and TRBJ2-3; the D gene could be either TRBD1 or TRBD2, each agreeing at 5 bases. The DNA is TGTGCCAGTAACCCCTCGGGACGTAGCACAGATACGCAGTATTTT. This gives the protein CASNPSGRSTDTQYF.